Shown below are 6 T cell receptor beta chains from a single sample sequenced in a study of T-cell memory formation after mild COVID-19. TCRdb passed the 5' RACE reads through MiXCR, listing each CDR3 protein once. The sample includes fewer than 300,000 distinct CDR3 sequences, approximately 19% seen only once; the top ten take 20% to 25%. Sequencing was performed on PBMCs or a T cell subset sorted from them (not recorded which). These receptors all stem from a man younger than 35 who had mild COVID-19 (a few samples of this study predate the infection). Cell type and time point are not known.

In this sample, this clonotype turned up a few times. This chain uses TRBV2 with TRBJ2-1, with a possible D match to TRBD2 (6 bases). This CDR3 contains 16 residues. Germline CDR1 reads SNHLY; CDR2 reads FYNNEI. With 7 bases removed from V and 10 bases from J, the gap between germline ends came to 26 bases. The CDR3 loop is CASNGGGTPIAQEQFF. In DNA, the CDR3 is TGTGCCAGCAACGGAGGAGGGACCCCGATCGCTCAGGAGCAGTTCTTC.

This clonotype has only a few counts. The CDR3 loop reads CASGNAGYNSPLHF. CDR3 nucleotide sequence: TGTGCCAGCGGAAACGCGGGCTATAATTCACCCCTCCACTTT. The chain is built from TRBV5-6 and TRBJ1-6; D unclear. Per the germline V gene, CDR1 is SGHDT and CDR2 is YYEEEE. Between the trimmed V and J ends, which lost 7 bases and 3 bases, there was a span of 11 bases. The CDR3 has 14 amino acids. The whole variable domain, remainder taken from reference TRBV5-6 and TRBJ1-6, is DAGVTQSPTHLIKTRGQQVTLRCSPKSGHDTVSWYQQALGQGPQFIFQYYEEEERQRGNFPDRFSGHQFPNYSSELNVNALLLGDSALYLCASGNAGYNSPLHFGNGTRLTVT.

This clonotype was counted a single time. For the CDR3, the DNA is TGCGCCAGCAGCCAAGCGGTCCGGGGGCCAGTGGGTTCACCCCTCCACTTT. Translation: CASSQAVRGPVGSPLHF. The rearrangement uses TRBV4-1 and TRBJ1-6; a possible D gene is TRBD1 (6 bases). This CDR3 contains 17 residues. V shed 1 base and J shed 9 bases, with 19 bases lying between them. The germline V gene has CDR1 MGHRA and CDR2 YSYEKL.

The chain couples TRBV6-5 to TRBJ2-3, with D possibly matching TRBD1 (5 bases). CDR1 and CDR2 (germline): MNHEY, SVGAGI. V gave up 4 bases and J gave up 4 bases, with 12 bases separating them. The CDR3 runs to 14 residues. In DNA, the CDR3 is TGTGCCAGCAGTTTCGTTGGGGCCGCAGATACGCAGTATTTT. It specifies CASSFVGAADTQYF.

This clonotype was recorded a few times. The rearrangement links TRBV4-3 to TRBJ2-4, with D perhaps matching TRBD1 (5 bases). CDR3 length: 15 amino acids. With 2 bases removed from V and 4 bases from J, the gap between germline ends came to 12 bases. The V gene's germline CDR1 is LGHNA and CDR2 YSLEER. Here the CDR3 DNA reads TGCGCCAGCAGCCAATATACGACAGCGAAAAACATTCAGTACTTC. Amino acid sequence: CASSQYTTAKNIQYF.

The chain combines TRBV7-2 with TRBJ1-5; 8 bases are a match to TRBD1. Germline CDR1 and CDR2: SGHTA and FQGNSA. This CDR3 is built from 11 residues. The V segment lost 6 bases and the J segment 15 bases; nucleotides outside the gene matches: 7. CDR3 DNA: TGTGCCAGCAGTCTGGACAGGGTCGTGCATTTT. Its translation: CASSLDRVVHF.